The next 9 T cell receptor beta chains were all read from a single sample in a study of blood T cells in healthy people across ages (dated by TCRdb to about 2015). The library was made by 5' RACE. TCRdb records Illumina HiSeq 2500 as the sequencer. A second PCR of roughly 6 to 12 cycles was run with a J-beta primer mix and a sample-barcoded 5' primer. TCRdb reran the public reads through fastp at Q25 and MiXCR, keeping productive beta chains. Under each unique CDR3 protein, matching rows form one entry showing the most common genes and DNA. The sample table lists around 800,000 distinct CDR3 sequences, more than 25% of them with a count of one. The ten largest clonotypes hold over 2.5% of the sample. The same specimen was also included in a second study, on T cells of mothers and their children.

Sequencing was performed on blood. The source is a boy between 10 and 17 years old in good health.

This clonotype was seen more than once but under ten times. The CDR3 bases are TGTGCCAGCAGCTTAGGGGGCATGGTCTACGAGCAGTACTTC. Its protein product is CASSLGGMVYEQYF. This chain joins TRBV11-2 and TRBJ2-7, with a possible D match to TRBD1 (5 bases). The V and J ends lost 1 base and 3 bases respectively, with 10 bases between them. Germline loops: CDR1 SGHAT, CDR2 FQNNGV. CDR3 size: 14 residues.

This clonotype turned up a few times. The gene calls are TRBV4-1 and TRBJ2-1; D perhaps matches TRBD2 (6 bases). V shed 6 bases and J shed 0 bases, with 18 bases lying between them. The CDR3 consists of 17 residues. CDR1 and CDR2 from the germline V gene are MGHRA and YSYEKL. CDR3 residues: CASRGRGSLSSYNEQFF. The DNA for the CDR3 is TGCGCCAGCAGGGGCCGGGGGTCCTTGAGCTCCTACAATGAGCAGTTCTTC.

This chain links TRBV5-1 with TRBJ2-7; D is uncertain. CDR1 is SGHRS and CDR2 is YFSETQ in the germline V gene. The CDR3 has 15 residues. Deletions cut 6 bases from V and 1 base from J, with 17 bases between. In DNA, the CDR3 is TGCGCCAGCACCAACGGGCCGGACGGATCCTACGAGCAGTACTTC. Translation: CASTNGPDGSYEQYF. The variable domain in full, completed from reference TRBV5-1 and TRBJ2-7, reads KAGVTQTPRYLIKTRGQQVTLSCSPISGHRSVSWYQQTPGQGLQFLFEYFSETQRNKGNFPGRFSGRQFSNSRSEMNVSTLELGDSALYLCASTNGPDGSYEQYFGPGTRLTVT.

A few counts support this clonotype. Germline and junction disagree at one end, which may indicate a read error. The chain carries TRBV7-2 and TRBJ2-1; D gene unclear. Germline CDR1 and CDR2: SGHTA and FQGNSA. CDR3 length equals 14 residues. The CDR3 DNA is TGTGCCAGCAGCTACCCAATGGCCTACAAGGAGCAGTTCTTC. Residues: CASSYPMAYKEQFF.

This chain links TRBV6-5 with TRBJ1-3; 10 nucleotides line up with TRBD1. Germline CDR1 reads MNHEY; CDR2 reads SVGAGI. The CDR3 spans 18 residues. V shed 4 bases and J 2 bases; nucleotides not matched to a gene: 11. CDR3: CASSSGQGRFMAGNTIYF. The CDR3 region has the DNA TGTGCCAGCAGTTCGGGACAGGGGAGGTTTATGGCTGGAAACACCATATATTTT.

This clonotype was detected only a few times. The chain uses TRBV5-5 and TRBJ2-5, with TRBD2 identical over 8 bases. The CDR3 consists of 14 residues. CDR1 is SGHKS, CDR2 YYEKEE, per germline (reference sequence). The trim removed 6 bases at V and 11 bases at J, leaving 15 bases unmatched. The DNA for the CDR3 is TGTGCCAGCACCCGCGCGGGGGGACCGTGGGAGCAGTACTTC. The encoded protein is CASTRAGGPWEQYF.

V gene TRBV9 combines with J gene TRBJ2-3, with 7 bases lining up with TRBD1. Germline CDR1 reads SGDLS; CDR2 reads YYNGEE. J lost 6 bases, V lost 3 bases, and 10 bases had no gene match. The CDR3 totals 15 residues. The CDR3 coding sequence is TGTGCCAGCAGCGCCCTCCCGACAGGGATCGATACGCAGTATTTT. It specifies CASSALPTGIDTQYF.

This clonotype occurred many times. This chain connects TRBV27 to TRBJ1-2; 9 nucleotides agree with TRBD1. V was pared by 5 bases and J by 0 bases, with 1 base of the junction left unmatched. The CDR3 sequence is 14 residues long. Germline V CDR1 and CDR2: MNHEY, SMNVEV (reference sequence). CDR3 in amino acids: CASSRDRANYGYTF. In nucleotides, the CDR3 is TGTGCCAGCAGTCGGGACAGGGCTAACTATGGCTACACCTTC.

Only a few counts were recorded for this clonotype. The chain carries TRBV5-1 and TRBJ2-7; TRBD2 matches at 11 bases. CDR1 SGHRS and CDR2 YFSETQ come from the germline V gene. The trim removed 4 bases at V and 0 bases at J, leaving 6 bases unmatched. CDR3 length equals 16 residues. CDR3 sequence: CASSMRLAGSSYEQYF. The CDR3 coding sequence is TGCGCCAGCAGCATGAGACTAGCGGGGAGCTCCTACGAGCAGTACTTC.